The 27 T cell receptor beta chains given below trace back to one sample, sequenced in a study of monozygotic twins with inflammatory bowel disease. TCRdb reanalyzed the 5' RACE reads, giving one entry per CDR3 protein sequence and no DNA. Here the sample table reports 300,000 to 400,000 distinct CDR3 sequences. Input material: blood. The receptors stem from a human donor with ulcerative colitis or Crohn's disease, or a healthy co-twin of an affected twin (not recorded which).

J is TRBJ1-5 and V is TRBV5-8; absent DNA, TCRdb's TRBD1 call cannot be checked. The V gene's germline CDR1 is SGHTS and CDR2 YDEGEE. The CDR3 is 15 amino acids. The CDR3 sequence: CASSRTGGFNQPQHF.

The chain carries TRBV20-1 and TRBJ2-1. This CDR3 has 11 residues. In germline, CDR1 is DFQATT, CDR2 SNEGSKA (reference sequence). CDR3 in amino acids: CSADTHNEQFF.

The chain joins TRBV6-2 or TRBV6-3 to TRBJ2-1. The CDR3 covers 14 residues. CDR1 MNHEY and CDR2 SVGEGT come from the germline V gene. CDR3 protein: CASSYLHPDNEQFF.

The chain joins TRBV6-5 to TRBJ2-7; TCRdb calls TRBD2, which cannot be checked without DNA. Germline loops: CDR1 MNHEY, CDR2 SVGAGI. The CDR3 length is 17 residues. CDR3: CASSYRILAGEIYEQYF.

The chain is built from TRBV12-3 or TRBV12-4 and TRBJ2-7; with no DNA, the TCRdb D assignment of TRBD1 cannot be verified. The CDR3 is 13 amino acids. The CDR3: CASNRQGLGEQYF.

The chain recombines TRBV11-1 with TRBJ2-3; TCRdb's D call of TRBD1 is untestable without DNA. The germline V gene encodes CDR1 SGHAT and CDR2 FQDESV (reference sequence). The CDR3 runs to 13 residues. This chain's CDR3 is CASSLGGQGTQYF. The full variable domain, its missing parts supplied by reference TRBV11-1 and TRBJ2-3, is EAEVAQSPRYKITEKSQAVAFWCDPISGHATLYWYRQILGQGPELLVQFQDESVVDDSQLPKDRFSAERLKGVDSTLKIQPAELGDSAMYLCASSLGGQGTQYFGPGTRLTVL.

The chain employs TRBV12-3 or TRBV12-4 and TRBJ2-7; no DNA is available, so the TRBD1 call from TCRdb remains unchecked. This CDR3 is built from 13 residues. CDR3 amino acids: CASSFDRAGEQYF.

The chain uses TRBV12-3 or TRBV12-4 and TRBJ1-5. This CDR3 has 13 amino acids. The CDR3 reads CASSLTSDQPQHF.

This rearrangement joins TRBV12-3 or TRBV12-4 to TRBJ1-4; TCRdb reports TRBD1, a call that lacks DNA to check it against. The CDR3 loop spans 14 amino acids. The CDR3: CASRGDRFVEKLFF.

J is TRBJ1-5 and V is TRBV24-1; the TRBD1 assignment by TCRdb is unverifiable without DNA. This CDR3 is built from 17 residues. The germline gives CDR1 KGHDR, CDR2 SFDVKD. The CDR3 spells CATSDDRTSNSNQPQHF.

The genes are TRBV7-3 and TRBJ2-2; TCRdb's D call of TRBD1 is untestable without DNA. Germline CDR1 and CDR2: SGHTA and FQGTGA. The CDR3 has 16 residues. CDR3 sequence reads: CASSSYRVANTGELFF.

The rearrangement links TRBV7-9 to TRBJ2-3; TCRdb's D call, TRBD1, is unchecked because there is no DNA. From germline, CDR1 is SEHNR and CDR2 FQNEAQ (reference sequence). This CDR3 is built from 16 residues. This CDR3 reads CASSSSRGRDTDTQYF.

The genes are TRBV5-1 and TRBJ2-2; TCRdb lists TRBD1, though no DNA is available to test this call. Germline lookup yields CDR1 SGHRS and CDR2 YFSETQ. The CDR3 consists of 17 residues. The CDR3 loop is CASSLAWTAHDTGELFF. Full variable domain (missing parts from reference TRBV5-1 and TRBJ2-2): KAGVTQTPRYLIKTRGQQVTLSCSPISGHRSVSWYQQTPGQGLQFLFEYFSETQRNKGNFPGRFSGRQFSNSRSEMNVSTLELGDSALYLCASSLAWTAHDTGELFFGEGSRLTVL.

The gene calls are TRBV6-1 and TRBJ1-2. The CDR3 runs to 18 residues. CDR1 is MNHNS, CDR2 SASEGT, per germline. This CDR3 is CASIGTSDPRRASSGYTF.

This chain links TRBV19 with TRBJ2-7; TCRdb outputs TRBD1, but without DNA this stays unchecked. Germline-derived CDR1 and CDR2 are LNHDA and SQIVND (reference sequence). This CDR3 has 13 amino acids. The CDR3 reads CASSMDSGGEQYF. The entire variable domain, with the rest obtained from reference TRBV19 and TRBJ2-7, is as follows: DGGITQSPKYLFRKEGQNVTLSCEQNLNHDAMYWYRQDPGQGLRLIYYSQIVNDFQKGDIAEGYSVSREKKESFPLTVTSAQKNPTAFYLCASSMDSGGEQYFGPGTRLTVT.

V and J are TRBV12-3 or TRBV12-4 and TRBJ1-2; the TRBD1 assignment by TCRdb is unverifiable without DNA. The CDR3 runs to 16 residues. The CDR3 protein is CASSPTTDRSLDGYTF.

This chain joins TRBV5-1 and TRBJ1-3; TCRdb reports TRBD1, a call that lacks DNA to check it against. This CDR3 spans 16 amino acids. Per the germline V gene, CDR1 is SGHRS and CDR2 is YFSETQ. The CDR3 here is CASSWTGPGDGNTIYF.

This chain links TRBV6-1 with TRBJ2-7; TCRdb designates TRBD1, a call that cannot be tested without DNA. The germline V gene encodes CDR1 MNHNS and CDR2 SASEGT. The CDR3 sequence is 15 residues long. The CDR3 sequence is CASSPPGGVSYEQYF.

The chain couples TRBV7-9 to TRBJ2-5; TCRdb's D call of TRBD2 is untestable without DNA. CDR1 is SEHNR, CDR2 FQNEAQ, per germline (reference sequence). The CDR3 is made up of 16 amino acids. The CDR3 sequence is CASSPEGGGRQETQYF.

This rearrangement joins TRBV9 to TRBJ2-7; without DNA, the TCRdb call of TRBD2 cannot be checked. Germline CDR1 and CDR2: SGDLS and YYNGEE. The CDR3 runs 17 residues. The CDR3 here is CASSVGLAGGIEYEQYF.

The chain uses TRBV4-3 and TRBJ2-5. Germline V gene lookup returns CDR1 LGHNA and CDR2 YSLEER. This CDR3 spans 13 amino acids. The CDR3 is CASSQGFQSTQYF.

The V gene is TRBV7-8, the J gene TRBJ1-6. The CDR3 extends over 15 amino acids. Germline V gene lookup returns CDR1 SGHVS and CDR2 FQNEAQ. The CDR3 sequence: CASSPLREGRSPLHF.

This chain's CDR3 is CASSLLPSLAGGRETQYF. The chain uses TRBV11-1 and TRBJ2-5; the TRBD2 assignment by TCRdb is unverifiable without DNA. Germline V gives CDR1 SGHAT, CDR2 FQDESV (reference sequence). This CDR3 is built from 18 residues.

The rearrangement links TRBV20-1 to TRBJ2-7; TCRdb picks TRBD2, but there is no DNA to check that call. The V gene's germline CDR1 is DFQATT and CDR2 SNEGSKA (reference sequence). The CDR3 spans 14 residues. The CDR3 loop reads CSARDPGGLYEQYF.

The rearrangement links TRBV6-5 to TRBJ2-5; there is no DNA to check the TCRdb D call of TRBD1. Germline CDR1 reads MNHEY; CDR2 reads SVGAGI. The CDR3 runs to 14 residues. The CDR3 reads CASSWTGHQETQYF.

J is TRBJ1-2 and V is TRBV18; the D call from TCRdb, TRBD1, cannot be confirmed without DNA. The CDR3 length is 15 residues. Germline assignment: CDR1 KGHSH and CDR2 LQKENI. This CDR3 is CASSPSPGLGDGYTF.

The chain combines TRBV11-3 with TRBJ2-3. CDR3 length: 14 amino acids. CDR1 is SGHNT and CDR2 is YENEEA in the germline V gene. The CDR3: CASSSGGFTDTQYF.